The 9 T cell receptor beta chains listed next were all sequenced from one sample in a study of control samples from healthy donors and cancer patients. The table came from immunoSEQ multiplex PCR; TCRdb's copy has only in-frame clones and leaves some out. The sample records some 130,000 clones, more than 90% being singletons. Sequencing was performed on blood. Receptors originate from a man aged 18 to 30 in good health.

The chain carries TRBV2 and TRBJ1-5, with 8 positions matching TRBD1. The CDR3 length is 14 residues. The J segment lost 0 bases and the V segment lost 8 bases, leaving 3 bases of the junction unmatched. Germline V gene lookup returns CDR1 SNHLY and CDR2 FYNNEI. CDR3 DNA: TGTGCCAGCGGGGGACAGGTTAGCAATCAGCCCCAGCATTTT. It is translated as CASGGQVSNQPQHF. The whole variable domain, remainder taken from reference TRBV2 and TRBJ1-5, is EPEVTQTPSHQVTQMGQEVILRCVPISNHLYFYWYRQILGQKVEFLVSFYNNEISEKSEIFDDQFSVERPDGSNFTLKIRSTKLEDSAMYFCASGGQVSNQPQHFGDGTRLSIL.

The V gene is TRBV2, the J gene TRBJ2-2, with D uncertain. CDR1 and CDR2 from the germline V gene are SNHLY and FYNNEI. Trimming stripped 5 bases from V and 7 bases from J, with 8 bases between. The CDR3 has 12 residues. This CDR3 is CASSKEIGELFF. The CDR3 nucleotides read TGTGCCAGCAGTAAGGAAATCGGGGAGCTGTTTTTT.

This clone was seen just once. The rearrangement joins TRBV7-9 to TRBJ1-2, with a possible D match to TRBD1 (6 bases). This CDR3 has 15 residues. V was shortened by 2 bases and J by 2 bases, with 12 bases between the two germline ends. Germline V CDR1 and CDR2: SEHNR, FQNEAQ (reference sequence). CDR3 nucleotide sequence: TGTGCCAGCAGCTTACGAGGGACACCAAACTATGGCTACACCTTC. The encoded protein is CASSLRGTPNYGYTF.

This chain joins TRBV7-9 and TRBJ1-1, with a weak D call TRBD1 (5 bases). CDR1 is SEHNR, CDR2 FQNEAQ, per germline (reference sequence). V gave up 6 bases and J gave up 3 bases, with 20 bases separating them. The CDR3 spans 16 residues. CDR3: CASRLTLWGLYTEAFF. The CDR3 region has the DNA TGTGCCAGCAGACTTACATTATGGGGGTTGTACACTGAAGCTTTCTTT.

The chain carries TRBV7-9 and TRBJ1-1, with D uncertain. The CDR3 runs 15 residues. Germline assignment: CDR1 SEHNR and CDR2 FQNEAQ (reference sequence). The V end was cut by 0 bases, the J end by 7 bases, with 15 bases between. The CDR3 reads CASSLAPLVIVEAFF. The CDR3 DNA reads TGTGCCAGCAGCTTAGCCCCCCTAGTAATCGTTGAAGCTTTCTTT. The full variable domain, rest sourced from reference TRBV7-9 and TRBJ1-1, is DTGVSQNPRHKITKRGQNVTFRCDPISEHNRLYWYRQTLGQGPEFLTYFQNEAQLEKSRLLSDRFSAERPKGSFSTLEIQRTEQGDSAMYLCASSLAPLVIVEAFFGQGTRLTVV.

This sequence joins TRBV6-1 and TRBJ1-2; D not certain. Germline assignment: CDR1 MNHNS and CDR2 SASEGT. V lost 1 base and J 8 bases, leaving 11 bases between the germline ends. The CDR3 length is 13 residues. The CDR3 DNA is TGTGCCAGCAGTGAAGTGGCGGGAGGGGGCTACACCTTC. The encoded protein is CASSEVAGGGYTF.

In DNA, the CDR3 is TGTGCCAGTAGTATATTCGGCAGGATAAAGGACACTGAAGCTTTCTTT. Protein sequence: CASSIFGRIKDTEAFF. The chain couples TRBV19 to TRBJ1-1; D unclear. CDR1 is LNHDA, CDR2 SQIVND, per germline (reference sequence). This CDR3 has 16 residues. V was cut by 2 bases and J by 3 bases, with 16 bases left in between.

The rearrangement links TRBV2 to TRBJ1-1; D gene uncertain. CDR3 length: 15 amino acids. Germline loops: CDR1 SNHLY, CDR2 FYNNEI. Between the trimmed V and J ends, which lost 5 bases and 1 base, there was a span of 14 bases. The CDR3 bases are TGTGCCAGCAGTCGCCGCCGGTTAGAGAACACTGAAGCTTTCTTT. The encoded protein is CASSRRRLENTEAFF.

This clone was seen a single time. The chain uses TRBV7-9 and TRBJ2-1, with TRBD2 matching over 9 bases. CDR3 length equals 16 residues. CDR1 SEHNR and CDR2 FQNEAQ come from the germline V gene (reference sequence). After removal of 4 bases from V and 8 bases from J, the junction contained 12 bases not matched to a gene. CDR3 region: CASSSRGLAVSDEQFF. The CDR3 region has the DNA TGTGCCAGCAGCTCTAGGGGACTAGCTGTCAGCGATGAGCAGTTCTTC.